These 11 T cell receptor beta chains were all obtained from the same sample, sequenced in a study of shared clonotypes between healthy human individuals. The protocol was immunoSEQ multiplex PCR, while the TCRdb copy is restricted to in-frame clones and leaves out a portion. The sample comprises 2 million to 3 million clones, 80% to 95% of which are singletons, and roughly 0.36% rests with the top ten. The material sequenced was naive CD4+ T cells from PBMCs. The subset: CD45RA+ positively selected. All receptors come from a man in his late teens or twenties in good health. Some clones in this sample may be carry-over from other donors' samples.

The DNA for the CDR3 is TGTGCCAGCAGTCCCCGCGATCAGGTATCGAATCAGCCCCAGCATTTT. Amino acid sequence: CASSPRDQVSNQPQHF. The chain joins TRBV28 to TRBJ1-5; D gene uncertain. CDR3 size: 16 residues. Germline CDR1 reads MDHEN; CDR2 reads SYDVKM. V was cut by 5 bases and J by 4 bases, with 18 bases left in between.

There are a few counts of this clone. V gene TRBV30 combines with J gene TRBJ1-1; the match to TRBD1 covers 11 bases. CDR3 size: 16 residues. The germline gives CDR1 GTSNPN, CDR2 SVGIG (reference sequence). J gave up 1 base and V 2 bases, and 6 bases lay outside the gene matches. The CDR3 here is CAWSPGQGAWNTEAFF. CDR3 nucleotides: TGTGCCTGGAGTCCTGGACAGGGGGCTTGGAACACTGAAGCTTTCTTT.

This clone occurred once. This chain links TRBV6-1 with TRBJ2-1; no reliable D call. Germline-derived CDR1 and CDR2 are MNHNS and SASEGT. The CDR3 has 16 amino acids. With 3 bases removed from V and 0 bases from J, the gap between germline ends came to 12 bases. CDR3: CASSDPAWSSYNEQFF. The CDR3 DNA is TGTGCCAGCAGTGATCCGGCCTGGAGCTCCTACAATGAGCAGTTCTTC.

A single count supports this clone. J is TRBJ2-7 and V is TRBV11-2; 10 bases agree with TRBD1. The V gene end was trimmed by 5 bases and the J gene end by 4 bases; junction bases not matched to a gene: 5. Germline CDR1 and CDR2: SGHAT and FQNNGV. CDR3 length: 14 amino acids. CDR3 in DNA: TGTGCCAGCAGCGTGACAGGGGGCGCTTACGAGCAGTACTTC. Residues: CASSVTGGAYEQYF.

The chain links TRBV20-1 to TRBJ1-2, with D hard to call. The CDR3 sequence is 9 residues long. Per germline, CDR1 DFQATT and CDR2 SNEGSKA (reference sequence). V was shortened by 7 bases and J by 7 bases, with 7 bases between the two germline ends. Here the CDR3 DNA reads TGCAGTGATGGAGCTGGCTACACCTTC. Its protein is CSDGAGYTF.

This chain joins TRBV7-9 and TRBJ2-2; a possible D gene is TRBD1 (5 bases). The length of the CDR3 is 14 residues. V gave up 4 bases and J gave up 3 bases, with 9 bases separating them. Germline V CDR1 and CDR2: SEHNR, FQNEAQ (reference sequence). The DNA of the CDR3 is TGTGCCAGCAGCTCCCGACAGCACACCGGGGAGCTGTTTTTT. Residues: CASSSRQHTGELFF.

The CDR3 coding sequence is TGTGCCAGCAGCTTCTCGTTTGCGGCAGCCAAAAACATTCAGTACTTC. This encodes CASSFSFAAAKNIQYF. This sequence joins TRBV11-2 and TRBJ2-4; D is undetermined. V gave up 3 bases and J gave up 0 bases, with 12 bases separating them. Looked up from germline, CDR1 is SGHAT and CDR2 is FQNNGV. This CDR3 is built from 16 residues. The variable domain in full, completed from reference TRBV11-2 and TRBJ2-4, reads EAGVAQSPRYKIIEKRQSVAFWCNPISGHATLYWYQQILGQGPKLLIQFQNNGVVDDSQLPKDRFSAERLKGVDSTLKIQPAKLEDSAVYLCASSFSFAAAKNIQYFGAGTRLSVL.

This clone was detected once. CDR3 coding DNA: TGTGCCATCAGTGATGGACCCCCCGGGGGTCAGCAGTTCTTC. As protein: CAISDGPPGGQQFF. The chain recombines TRBV10-3 with TRBJ2-1; TRBD2 might be the D (6 bases). The length of the CDR3 is 14 residues. Trimming cost V 3 bases and J 11 bases, with 17 bases left between them. The germline gives CDR1 ENHRY, CDR2 SYGVKD.

This clone was counted a single time. The rearrangement uses TRBV28 and TRBJ2-3, with 8 nucleotides matching TRBD2. CDR3 length: 15 amino acids. The V and J ends lost 3 bases and 6 bases, in that order; junction bases with no gene match: 8. Germline CDR1 reads MDHEN; CDR2 reads SYDVKM. CDR3 nucleotide sequence: TGTGCCAGCAGTTTGTCGCGGGGGGCCGGGGATACGCAGTATTTT. This translates into CASSLSRGAGDTQYF.

V and J are TRBV5-6 and TRBJ2-7; 13 bases fit TRBD2. Looked up from germline, CDR1 is SGHDT and CDR2 is YYEEEE. The CDR3 spans 14 residues. Trimming at V came to 6 bases and at J to 7 bases, leaving 7 bases not matched to a gene. The CDR3 DNA reads TGTGCCAGCAACCTTGGACTAGCGGGAGTTGAGCAGTACTTC. It encodes CASNLGLAGVEQYF.

The rearrangement joins TRBV6-1 to TRBJ2-1; the D call may be TRBD1 or TRBD2 (6 bases each). CDR3 size: 18 residues. V lost 2 bases and J 9 bases, leaving 26 bases between the germline ends. Per germline, CDR1 MNHNS and CDR2 SASEGT. The CDR3 loop is CASSERRQGTGVSGEQFF. CDR3 bases: TGTGCCAGCAGTGAAAGGCGCCAGGGGACGGGAGTTAGCGGTGAGCAGTTCTTC.